This is a list of T cell receptor beta chains from one sample in a study of regulatory T cells in long-lasting Graves disease. TCRdb fed the multiplex PCR reads into MiXCR, producing one record per CDR3 protein. This sample has 530,000 or so distinct CDR3 sequences; about 15% occur once, and the top ten carry about 11%. The data also belong to a second study, concerning T cells in Graves' hyperthyroidism and ophthalmopathy.

This material consisted of peripheral blood mononuclear cells (PBMCs), taken at new diagnosis, from a patient treated with antithyroid drugs. The receptor set was obtained from a man aged 18 to 29 with Graves disease. Both conserved end residues are part of each CDR3.

>TRBJ2-7|TRBV6-1
CASRGTSVYEQYF
>TRBJ2-1|TRBV30
CAWGPIAGVYNEQFF
>TRBJ1-4|TRBV7-2
CASSSSRAKADEKLFF
>TRBJ1-1|TRBV7-2
CASSPQGRITEAFF
>TRBJ2-7|TRBV30
CAWNDWTGGPYEQYF
>TRBJ2-3|TRBV10-2
CASSFLVLIDTQYF
>TRBJ1-1|TRBV28
CASSSRGGDNTEAFF
>TRBJ1-5|TRBV5-5
CASSLGDNQPQHF
>TRBJ2-5|TRBV5-1
CASSPGSQETQYF
>TRBJ2-2|TRBV12-3/TRBV12-4
CASSSPFFANTGELFF
>TRBJ1-2|TRBV19
CASSLIGQSPTLYGYTF
>TRBJ2-3|TRBV24-1
CATSDLYSTDTQYF
>TRBJ2-2|TRBV20-1
CSARGAPRGIGTGELFF
>TRBJ1-1|TRBV19
CASSMSAENTEAFF
>TRBJ2-6|TRBV28
CASSLLAGANVLTF
>TRBJ2-1|TRBV28
CASSDGTTLQNEQFF
>TRBJ1-1|TRBV10-2
CASRAPGQPYEAFF
>TRBJ1-1|TRBV7-8
CASSLAAQGSTEAFF
>TRBJ2-7|TRBV20-1
CSAMKRGQGHSYEQYF
>TRBJ2-7|TRBV19
CASSITYRDSYEQYF
>TRBJ2-1|TRBV12-3/TRBV12-4
CAIELGTGIINEQFF
>TRBJ1-4|TRBV28
CASNTRGGSNEKLFF
>TRBJ2-2|TRBV4-2
CASSQARLAGTGELFF
>TRBJ2-6|TRBV7-9
CASSPPSSGANVLTF
>TRBJ1-1|TRBV20-1
CSADRRESTEAFF
>TRBJ2-2|TRBV27
CASSFEGMGNTGELFF
>TRBJ2-1|TRBV5-1
CASSAWTSGKYSYNEQFF
>TRBJ2-1|TRBV5-4
CASSGDRNNEQFF